This TCR beta chain is drawn from a study of memory CD4+ T cells and cytomegalovirus serostatus. Study summary: Of the healthy Belgian adults, nine or ten were CMV seropositive and more than 20 seronegative. Notes on the study in general: Of 150 to 200 reported CMV TCRbeta sequences, under 70 were found in memory CD4+ repertoires.

Unmatched junction bases numbered 4, after V lost 3 bases and J lost 1 base. The CDR3 is 16 amino acids. Per germline, CDR1 MDHEN and CDR2 SYDVKM. The sort gate was single viable CD3+CD4+CD8-CD45RO+ cells for memory CD4+ T cells. Notes on this clone: The target antigen is unknown.

In the source study's methods: After removing out-of-frame reads, around 2,000,000 distinct TCRbeta sequences remained. Measured with immunoSEQ multiplex PCR; TCRdb has only the in-frame clones, and not every one. Clone size and V and J calls were adopted from that table, with D and trimming inferred from the DNA. The sample lists about 52,000 clones, about 86% seen once, with roughly 2% in the top ten. The source material was memory CD4+ T cells from blood. The sequence derives from an adult in good health and CMV-seropositive. The chain recombines TRBV28 with TRBJ2-3; TRBD1 aligns across 10 bases. CDR3 sequence (DNA): TGTGCCAGCAGTTTGAGCGGACAGGGGGGCACAGATACGCAGTATTTT. Residues: CASSLSGQGGTDTQYF.